This is a list of T cell receptor beta chains from one sample in a study of control samples from healthy donors and cancer patients. Method: immunoSEQ multiplex PCR; TCRdb's copy keeps in-frame clones and lacks some. The sample yields over 200,000 clones, over 75% seen once. Sequences were obtained from PBMCs. These receptors all come from a woman in her sixties with lung cancer. Both conserved end residues are part of each CDR3.

V | CDR3
TRBV2 | CASSSGGGLYEQYF
TRBV5-6 | CASSWGAGATGELFF
TRBV2 | CASSSTTETGGYTF
TRBV6-6 | CASSYPASGELFF
TRBV10-1 | CASSPGTGDTGELFF
TRBV3-1/TRBV3-2 | CASSQVGGIYEQYF
TRBV11-2 | CASSLSGAYNEQFF
TRBV9 | CASSERTGFRAFF
TRBV5-1 | CASSLASAVGSGELFF
TRBV28 | CASSLGGAGTDTQYF
TRBV7-3 | CASSPGHGAPSDTQYF
TRBV9 | CASSPSSASSYEQYF
TRBV13 | CASSTRQGTSGMGDTQYF
TRBV5-6 | CASSLVQTPYEQYF
TRBV5-1 | CASSLSGGVTDTQYF
TRBV30 | CAWSWGVNTEAFF
TRBV28 | CASRDMGARNYGYTF
TRBV28 | CASSSIGASGNTIYF
TRBV3-1/TRBV3-2 | CASSQEGRGLIGNTIYF
TRBV5-1 | CASSRETGMAGNTIYF
TRBV3-1/TRBV3-2 | CASSPVQVIVNSPLHF
TRBV11-2 | CASTVARGGYEQYF
TRBV5-4 | CASSSGQGAAGANVLTF
TRBV19 | CASRDRENQPQHF
TRBV6-5 | CASPDTNTGELFF
TRBV18 | CASSPPMGTDTQYF
TRBV25-1 | CASSSAGTSGRWAGELFF
TRBV2 | CASSGGQPQHF
TRBV5-1 | CASSLQDSSYNEQFF
TRBV2 | CASSGSGETQYF
TRBV12-5 | CASGSPPASGGETQYF
TRBV27 | CASSSLGTSGGRSSYNEQFF
TRBV2 | CASSPNLQGTEAFF
TRBV7-2 | CASSFSGSTDTQYF
TRBV7-2 | CASSLGGIGVSPLHF
TRBV5-1 | CASSLAGVGSYNEQFF
TRBV3-1/TRBV3-2 | CASSQGTGGGTEAFF
TRBV6-5 | CASRDSDEKLFF
TRBV27 | CASSFGHFTGELFF
TRBV5-5 | CASSFYPGAETQYF
TRBV27 | CASSGGLDYEQYF
TRBV30 | CAWETGNTGNTIYF
TRBV6-5 | CASSPPRGGRTEAFF
TRBV7-7 | CASSPTSGDSYNEQFF
TRBV10-1 | CASSESPGQGTEQFF
TRBV6-5 | CAGAPHSTDTQYF
TRBV30 | CAWMYRDTEAFF
TRBV7-9 | CASSPGLAGTGETQYF
TRBV7-9 | CASSLSTDIYGYTF